Sequencing of this T cell receptor (beta chain) was carried out in a study of Ad26.COV2.S vaccination and SARS-CoV-2 variants. Whole-study context: Ad26.COV2.S given intramuscularly, once or twice 56 days apart.

With 1 base removed from V and 0 bases from J, the gap between germline ends came to 9 bases. The CDR3 spans 15 residues. The germline gives CDR1 SGHDN, CDR2 FVKESK. The protocol was immunoSEQ multiplex PCR, while the TCRdb copy is restricted to in-frame clones and leaves out a portion. The top ten clones hold about 5% of a sample with more than 300,000 clones, roughly 90% of them seen once. About this clone: The antigen is undetermined.

Findings and limits, study-wide: Responses of T cells in total may have been underestimated by the TCR breadth and depth analyses. Placebo recipients had lower spike-specific TCR breadth than vaccine recipients. Vaccinees and placebo recipients showed similar non-spike TCR breadth.

Treatment meaning: over 15 received Ad26.COV2.S at low or high dose, single or two shots; about five received placebo; per-sample allocation not given. The investigators took samples on day 63 after the first vaccine or placebo injection. This specimen consisted of peripheral blood, obtained in a trial of Ad26.COV2.S vaccine versus placebo. The TCR comes from a person aged 18-60 years who received the Ad26.COV2.S COVID-19 vaccine or a placebo. The V and J genes are TRBV14 and TRBJ1-1; unclear D gene. CDR3 sequence reads: CASSQVGTMNTEAFF. Written as DNA, the CDR3 is TGTGCCAGCAGCCAAGTGGGAACCATGAACACTGAAGCTTTCTTT.